The present T cell receptor beta chain was sequenced within a study of blood T cell repertoires in COVID-19. On the study more broadly: T cells, B-cell-depleted T cells, or PBMCs provided the cDNA or gDNA that served as material.

Across 24 US areas, participants ranged in age from 18 to 89 years. Some clones are missing from TCRdb's copy, which holds only in-frame ones; the method was immunoSEQ multiplex PCR. The top ten clones hold more than 0.95% of a sample with hundreds of thousands of clones, 80% to 90% of them seen once. The source material was PBMCs or T cells enriched from blood (not recorded which). The TCR was taken from a man aged 30 to 45 who had recovered from COVID-19.

The CDR3 is CASSYLKREGPYNEQFF. The CDR3 bases are TGTGCCAGCAGTTACCTAAAGCGGGAGGGCCCCTACAATGAGCAGTTCTTC. V usage is TRBV6-2 or TRBV6-3 and J usage is TRBJ2-1; 10 bases map to TRBD2. The length of the CDR3 is 17 residues. Germline CDR1 is MNHEY and CDR2 is SVGEGT. V lost 2 bases to trimming and J lost 2 bases; unmatched junction nucleotides: 6.